The rows below give T cell receptor beta chains drawn from one sample of a study of cytomegalovirus exposure and HLA in healthy donors. Profiling relied on immunoSEQ multiplex PCR, and the TCRdb table lists in-frame clones only, not all of them. This sample has about 190,000 clones; roughly 77% occur once, and the top ten carry roughly 2.8%. The material sequenced was PBMCs. These receptors came from a woman in her twenties or thirties in good health and CMV-seropositive. Each CDR3 is given with its conserved first and last residue. Fields, in order: clone size, V gene, J gene, D gene, CDR3 protein, CDR3 DNA. A D gene is named only where the DNA matches it firmly. Expanded clones are given a class, and other clones once, few, many or no size at all.

clone_size: NA
v_call: TRBV6-6
j_call: TRBJ2-3
d_call: TRBD1
cdr3_aa: CASSYSDRADTQYF
cdr3_nt: TGTGCCAGCAGTTACTCTGACAGGGCAGATACGCAGTATTTT

clone_size: NA
v_call: TRBV7-6
j_call: TRBJ1-1
d_call: NA
cdr3_aa: CASSSLGGGNTEAFF
cdr3_nt: TGTGCCAGCAGCTCACTCGGCGGGGGGAACACTGAAGCTTTCTTT

clone_size: NA
v_call: TRBV19
j_call: TRBJ1-5
d_call: TRBD1
cdr3_aa: CASSYPRTGADQPQHF
cdr3_nt: TGTGCCAGTAGTTACCCCCGGACAGGGGCCGATCAGCCCCAGCATTTT

clone_size: NA
v_call: TRBV7-2
j_call: TRBJ1-1
d_call: TRBD1
cdr3_aa: CASSPTTLTGGTEAFF
cdr3_nt: TGTGCCAGCAGCCCGACAACCTTGACAGGGGGAACTGAAGCTTTCTTT

clone_size: NA
v_call: TRBV6-1
j_call: TRBJ2-1
d_call: TRBD1
cdr3_aa: CASSVSTGFTYNEQFF
cdr3_nt: TGTGCCAGCAGTGTATCGACAGGGTTTACCTACAATGAGCAGTTCTTC

clone_size: NA
v_call: TRBV2
j_call: TRBJ2-7
d_call: TRBD2
cdr3_aa: CAGHIRTSDSYEQYF
cdr3_nt: TGTGCCGGCCACATCCGGACTAGTGACTCCTACGAGCAGTACTTC

clone_size: NA
v_call: TRBV6-1
j_call: TRBJ1-2
d_call: TRBD1
cdr3_aa: CATVFDPRDSYGYTF
cdr3_nt: TGTGCCACAGTTTTTGACCCCCGGGACAGTTATGGCTACACCTTC

clone_size: NA
v_call: TRBV2
j_call: TRBJ2-7
d_call: NA
cdr3_aa: CASTAGAEGYEQYF
cdr3_nt: TGTGCCAGCACCGCGGGGGCGGAGGGGTACGAGCAGTACTTC

clone_size: NA
v_call: TRBV28
j_call: TRBJ2-3
d_call: TRBD1
cdr3_aa: CASSLSGTGSNTQYF
cdr3_nt: TGTGCCAGCAGTTTATCGGGGACAGGGTCAAATACGCAGTATTTT

clone_size: once
v_call: TRBV10-2
j_call: TRBJ2-1
d_call: TRBD2
cdr3_aa: CASSRAPSGRAVDEQFF
cdr3_nt: TGCGCCAGCAGCCGGGCCCCTAGCGGGAGGGCCGTGGATGAGCAGTTCTTC

clone_size: NA
v_call: TRBV28
j_call: TRBJ2-7
d_call: TRBD2
cdr3_aa: CASSSSGRSYEQYF
cdr3_nt: TGTGCCAGCAGCTCTAGCGGGAGGTCCTACGAGCAGTACTTC

clone_size: once
v_call: TRBV15
j_call: TRBJ2-1
d_call: TRBD1
cdr3_aa: CATSRDTGVINEQFF
cdr3_nt: TGTGCCACCAGCAGAGATACAGGGGTTATCAATGAGCAGTTCTTC

clone_size: NA
v_call: TRBV5-1
j_call: TRBJ1-3
d_call: NA
cdr3_aa: CASSLDRAPGNTIYF
cdr3_nt: TGCGCCAGCAGCTTGGACAGAGCTCCTGGAAACACCATATATTTT

clone_size: NA
v_call: TRBV10-3
j_call: TRBJ2-5
d_call: TRBD1
cdr3_aa: CAISGSGTGGETQYF
cdr3_nt: TGTGCCATCAGTGGCTCCGGGACAGGGGGAGAGACCCAGTACTTC

clone_size: NA
v_call: TRBV5-5
j_call: TRBJ2-1
d_call: NA
cdr3_aa: CASSLALGSYNEQFF
cdr3_nt: TGTGCCAGCAGCTTGGCACTAGGATCCTACAATGAGCAGTTCTTC

clone_size: few
v_call: TRBV27
j_call: TRBJ2-3
d_call: NA
cdr3_aa: CASKGGAQYF
cdr3_nt: TGTGCCAGCAAAGGGGGGGCGCAGTATTTT

clone_size: NA
v_call: TRBV28
j_call: TRBJ2-1
d_call: NA
cdr3_aa: CASSLSLGPYNEQFF
cdr3_nt: TGTGCCAGCAGTTTGAGCTTGGGGCCCTACAATGAGCAGTTCTTC

clone_size: NA
v_call: TRBV6-5
j_call: TRBJ1-4
d_call: NA
cdr3_aa: CASSPGEKLFF
cdr3_nt: TGTGCCAGCAGCCCCGGGGAGAAACTGTTTTTT

clone_size: NA
v_call: TRBV5-6
j_call: TRBJ2-3
d_call: TRBD2
cdr3_aa: CASSPGREGIDTQYF
cdr3_nt: TGTGCCAGCAGCCCTGGGAGGGAGGGGATAGATACGCAGTATTTT

clone_size: NA
v_call: TRBV6-5
j_call: TRBJ1-1
d_call: NA
cdr3_aa: CAAGFGTEAFF
cdr3_nt: TGTGCCGCGGGGTTTGGCACTGAAGCTTTCTTT

clone_size: few
v_call: TRBV10-3
j_call: TRBJ1-1
d_call: NA
cdr3_aa: CAISLTVSNTEAFF
cdr3_nt: TGTGCCATCAGCTTAACAGTATCGAACACTGAAGCTTTCTTT

clone_size: few
v_call: TRBV5-1
j_call: TRBJ2-3
d_call: TRBD2
cdr3_aa: CASSLGLAGASTDTQYF
cdr3_nt: TGCGCCAGCAGCTTGGGACTAGCGGGGGCTAGCACAGATACGCAGTATTTT

clone_size: NA
v_call: TRBV6-5
j_call: TRBJ2-7
d_call: TRBD1
cdr3_aa: CAGRRGQDYEQYF
cdr3_nt: TGTGCCGGCAGGAGGGGACAGGACTACGAGCAGTACTTC

clone_size: once
v_call: TRBV27
j_call: TRBJ1-6
d_call: TRBD1
cdr3_aa: CASRDRGSPLHF
cdr3_nt: TGTGCCAGCCGGGACAGGGGATCACCCCTCCACTTT

clone_size: NA
v_call: TRBV2
j_call: TRBJ1-1
d_call: TRBD1
cdr3_aa: CASSEAPGQGLLNTEAFF
cdr3_nt: TGTGCCAGCAGTGAAGCCCCCGGACAGGGTTTGCTGAACACTGAAGCTTTCTTT

clone_size: few
v_call: TRBV4-2
j_call: TRBJ2-5
d_call: TRBD2
cdr3_aa: CASSQVGLAGVGQETQYF
cdr3_nt: TGTGCCAGCAGCCAAGTAGGACTAGCGGGAGTAGGGCAAGAGACCCAGTACTTC

clone_size: NA
v_call: TRBV11-2
j_call: TRBJ2-5
d_call: TRBD2
cdr3_aa: CASSLVDSGSQTQYF
cdr3_nt: TGTGCCAGCAGCTTAGTGGATAGCGGGAGTCAGACCCAGTACTTC

clone_size: few
v_call: TRBV4-1
j_call: TRBJ1-1
d_call: TRBD1
cdr3_aa: CASSQGTDRGRPEAFF
cdr3_nt: TGCGCCAGCAGCCAAGGGACGGACAGGGGGCGCCCTGAAGCTTTCTTT

clone_size: NA
v_call: TRBV29-1
j_call: TRBJ1-5
d_call: NA
cdr3_aa: CSVAPGVGGNQPQHF
cdr3_nt: TGCAGCGTTGCCCCAGGGGTCGGTGGCAATCAGCCCCAGCATTTT

clone_size: few
v_call: TRBV5-1
j_call: TRBJ2-7
d_call: TRBD2
cdr3_aa: CASSLNSGRLIIEQYF
cdr3_nt: TGCGCCAGCAGCCTTAATAGCGGGAGGCTTATAATCGAGCAGTACTTC

clone_size: NA
v_call: TRBV14
j_call: TRBJ2-7
d_call: NA
cdr3_aa: CASSQVADSYEQYF
cdr3_nt: TGTGCCAGCAGCCAAGTGGCAGACTCCTACGAGCAGTACTTC

clone_size: once
v_call: TRBV19
j_call: TRBJ1-1
d_call: TRBD1
cdr3_aa: CASSTTGGTEAFF
cdr3_nt: TGTGCCAGTAGTACCACAGGGGGAACTGAAGCTTTCTTT

clone_size: NA
v_call: TRBV28
j_call: TRBJ1-2
d_call: NA
cdr3_aa: CASNSGTAGKQDYGYTF
cdr3_nt: TGTGCCAGCAATAGCGGGACCGCGGGGAAACAGGACTATGGCTACACCTTC

clone_size: NA
v_call: TRBV6-1
j_call: TRBJ2-6
d_call: NA
cdr3_aa: CASSEAIRGSGANVLTF
cdr3_nt: TGTGCCAGCAGTGAAGCGATTAGGGGATCTGGGGCCAACGTCCTGACTTTC

clone_size: NA
v_call: TRBV28
j_call: TRBJ2-7
d_call: NA
cdr3_aa: CASSLSGGGYEQYF
cdr3_nt: TGTGCCAGCAGTTTATCTGGCGGCGGGTACGAGCAGTACTTC

clone_size: NA
v_call: TRBV7-2
j_call: TRBJ2-1
d_call: TRBD2
cdr3_aa: CASSPKKGLAGVNEQFF
cdr3_nt: TGTGCCAGCAGCCCCAAAAAGGGACTAGCGGGAGTCAATGAGCAGTTCTTC

clone_size: NA
v_call: TRBV7-9
j_call: TRBJ1-3
d_call: TRBD1
cdr3_aa: CASSRDSRNTIYF
cdr3_nt: TGTGCCAGCAGCCGGGACAGCAGAAACACCATATATTTT

clone_size: NA
v_call: TRBV5-5
j_call: TRBJ2-3
d_call: NA
cdr3_aa: CASSRDSGSTDTQYF
cdr3_nt: TGTGCCAGCAGCCGGGACAGCGGGAGCACAGATACGCAGTATTTT

clone_size: NA
v_call: TRBV5-4
j_call: TRBJ2-7
d_call: TRBD2
cdr3_aa: CAGARGTSAPYEQYF
cdr3_nt: TGTGCCGGCGCCAGGGGGACTAGCGCCCCCTACGAGCAGTACTTC

clone_size: NA
v_call: TRBV2
j_call: TRBJ2-1
d_call: TRBD2
cdr3_aa: CASRPTSGPGNEQFF
cdr3_nt: TGTGCCAGCAGGCCCACTAGCGGCCCGGGTAATGAGCAGTTCTTC

clone_size: NA
v_call: TRBV1
j_call: TRBJ2-7
d_call: NA
cdr3_aa: CTSSRVGTGEDYEQYF
cdr3_nt: TGCACCAGCAGCCGGGTGGGGACAGGGGAGGACTACGAGCAGTACTTC

clone_size: few
v_call: TRBV2
j_call: TRBJ2-1
d_call: TRBD1
cdr3_aa: CASRLDRSSYNEQFF
cdr3_nt: TGTGCCAGCAGGCTGGACAGGAGCTCCTACAATGAGCAGTTCTTC

clone_size: NA
v_call: TRBV6-1
j_call: TRBJ1-1
d_call: NA
cdr3_aa: CASSGDWNTEAFF
cdr3_nt: TGTGCCAGCAGCGGTGACTGGAACACTGAAGCTTTCTTT

clone_size: NA
v_call: TRBV11-2
j_call: TRBJ2-7
d_call: NA
cdr3_aa: CASSSTFWYEQYF
cdr3_nt: TGTGCCAGCAGCTCCACTTTCTGGTACGAGCAGTACTTC

clone_size: NA
v_call: TRBV28
j_call: TRBJ1-1
d_call: TRBD1
cdr3_aa: CASSPGTGDPEAFF
cdr3_nt: TGTGCCAGCAGCCCCGGGACAGGGGACCCTGAAGCTTTCTTT

clone_size: NA
v_call: TRBV18
j_call: TRBJ1-5
d_call: TRBD1
cdr3_aa: CASSTRQGLVQPQHF
cdr3_nt: TGTGCCAGCTCAACCAGACAGGGCTTGGTTCAGCCCCAGCATTTT

clone_size: NA
v_call: TRBV28
j_call: TRBJ2-4
d_call: NA
cdr3_aa: CASSFRQGIQYF
cdr3_nt: TGTGCCAGCAGTTTTCGGCAGGGCATTCAGTACTTC

clone_size: few
v_call: TRBV6-1
j_call: TRBJ2-1
d_call: NA
cdr3_aa: CASSPTIGSYNEQFF
cdr3_nt: TGTGCCAGCAGCCCTACCATCGGTTCCTACAATGAGCAGTTCTTC

clone_size: NA
v_call: TRBV7-9
j_call: TRBJ2-7
d_call: TRBD1
cdr3_aa: CASSSSLRGHEQYF
cdr3_nt: TGTGCCAGCAGCTCCAGCCTCAGGGGGCACGAGCAGTACTTC

clone_size: NA
v_call: TRBV7-6
j_call: TRBJ2-7
d_call: TRBD2
cdr3_aa: CASSLGSGILTGYEQYF
cdr3_nt: TGTGCCAGCAGCTTAGGTAGCGGGATCCTGACGGGCTACGAGCAGTACTTC

clone_size: NA
v_call: TRBV5-1
j_call: TRBJ2-5
d_call: TRBD2
cdr3_aa: CASSLGGLGQETQYF
cdr3_nt: TGCGCCAGCAGCTTGGGGGGACTAGGCCAAGAGACCCAGTACTTC

clone_size: NA
v_call: TRBV29-1
j_call: TRBJ2-1
d_call: TRBD2
cdr3_aa: CSDGGSGLAGEASYNEQFF
cdr3_nt: TGCAGCGACGGCGGTTCCGGACTAGCGGGAGAAGCCTCCTACAATGAGCAGTTCTTC

clone_size: once
v_call: TRBV19
j_call: TRBJ1-2
d_call: NA
cdr3_aa: CASSRNAGRASLYGYTF
cdr3_nt: TGTGCCAGTAGTAGAAACGCAGGCAGGGCTAGTCTCTATGGCTACACCTTC

clone_size: NA
v_call: TRBV28
j_call: TRBJ2-1
d_call: NA
cdr3_aa: CAGQQGNEQFF
cdr3_nt: TGTGCCGGACAGCAAGGCAATGAGCAGTTCTTC

clone_size: few
v_call: TRBV15
j_call: TRBJ1-1
d_call: TRBD1
cdr3_aa: CATSRLRQGNTEAFF
cdr3_nt: TGTGCCACCAGCAGGTTGAGACAGGGGAACACTGAAGCTTTCTTT

clone_size: NA
v_call: TRBV28
j_call: TRBJ2-7
d_call: TRBD1
cdr3_aa: CASTPDRVGYEQYF
cdr3_nt: TGTGCCAGCACCCCCGACAGGGTGGGCTACGAGCAGTACTTC

clone_size: NA
v_call: TRBV19
j_call: TRBJ2-1
d_call: NA
cdr3_aa: CASRSGAPYNEQFF
cdr3_nt: TGTGCCAGTAGATCAGGGGCTCCCTACAATGAGCAGTTCTTC

clone_size: NA
v_call: TRBV6-5
j_call: TRBJ2-2
d_call: TRBD1
cdr3_aa: CASSAGQGDAGELFF
cdr3_nt: TGTGCCAGCAGTGCGGGACAGGGGGACGCCGGGGAGCTGTTTTTT

clone_size: NA
v_call: TRBV2
j_call: TRBJ1-3
d_call: NA
cdr3_aa: CASSEMGRGSGNTIYF
cdr3_nt: TGTGCCAGCAGTGAAATGGGTAGGGGCTCTGGAAACACCATATATTTT

clone_size: NA
v_call: TRBV27
j_call: TRBJ1-5
d_call: NA
cdr3_aa: CASSLTGRYSNQPQHF
cdr3_nt: TGTGCCAGCAGTTTAACAGGGAGATATAGCAATCAGCCCCAGCATTTT